This TCR beta chain stems from a study of blood T cell repertoires in COVID-19. Study-wide context: The United States, Italy and Spain provided the acute and convalescent COVID-19 samples. T cells, B-cell-depleted T cells, or PBMCs provided the cDNA or gDNA that served as material.

This clone has only a few counts. Using immunoSEQ multiplex PCR, the repertoire was profiled, and TCRdb retains in-frame clones only, with some absent. Altogether roughly 100,000 clones are present, 60% to 85% being singletons, with the ten largest covering around a sixth. The V gene's germline CDR1 is MNHEY and CDR2 SVGAGI. This CDR3 region has 13 residues. Trimming removed 2 bases at V and 3 bases at J, with 5 bases between. The sequencing sample was made of peripheral blood. This clonotype was sampled from a woman older than 75 with active or convalescent COVID-19. The chain combines TRBV6-5 with TRBJ1-5; no definite D call. The CDR3 DNA sequence: TGTGCCAGCAGTTACAGCTCCAATCAGCCCCAGCATTTT. Translated, it gives CASSYSSNQPQHF.